This entry lists 14 T cell receptor beta chains sequenced from one sample in a study of CD8+CD57+ T cells in acquired aplastic anemia. The template for TCR beta VDJ and CDR3 sequence profiling was genomic DNA. A single record per CDR3 protein comes from TCRdb applying MiXCR to the reads. The sample carries around 130,000 distinct CDR3 sequences, under 60% recorded once. Sequencing involved patients with CD8+CD57+ cell expansion previously shown by flow cytometry. Specimen: sorted CD4+, CD8+, or CD8+CD57+ T cells (not recorded which) from PBMCs. All receptors derive from a human donor with aplastic anemia.

This clonotype was counted a few times. The V and J genes are TRBV25-1 and TRBJ1-2, with D possibly being TRBD1 (6 bases). The CDR3 consists of 14 residues. Trimming removed 1 base from V and 4 bases from J, with 10 bases in between. The V gene's germline CDR1 is MGHDK and CDR2 SYGVNS. CDR3 bases: TGTGCCAGCAGTGAATTTGGGGGCGGCTATGGCTACACCTTC. Its translation is CASSEFGGGYGYTF.

Many counts were recorded for this clonotype. The chain has TRBV20-1 and TRBJ2-5; TRBD2 aligns across 14 bases. The CDR3 spans 19 residues. The germline gives CDR1 DFQATT, CDR2 SNEGSKA (reference sequence). J gave up 1 base and V 0 bases, and 10 bases lay outside the gene matches. DNA of the CDR3: TGCAGTGCTAGAGAACCCGGACTAGCGGGGGGCCAATTCCAAGAGACCCAGTACTTC. Encoded protein: CSAREPGLAGGQFQETQYF.

This chain connects TRBV7-8 to TRBJ2-7; D gene uncertain. Germline V gene lookup returns CDR1 SGHVS and CDR2 FQNEAQ. V was pared by 5 bases and J by 0 bases, with 11 bases between. The CDR3 has 14 amino acids. The CDR3: CASSLYRFSYEQYF. In DNA, the CDR3 is TGTGCCAGCAGCCTTTACAGATTCTCCTACGAGCAGTACTTC. The full variable domain, completed using reference TRBV7-8 and TRBJ2-7, is GAGVSQSPRYKVAKRGQDVALRCDPISGHVSLFWYQQALGQGPEFLTYFQNEAQLDKSGLPSDRFFAERPEGSVSTLKIQRTQQEDSAVYLCASSLYRFSYEQYFGPGTRLTVT.

This clonotype showed up many times. J is TRBJ2-7 and V is TRBV4-1, with 13 positions matching TRBD2. The CDR3 covers 15 residues. With V trimmed by 4 bases and J by 2 bases, 2 bases remained unmatched. Germline CDR1 MGHRA, CDR2 YSYEKL. CDR3 sequence: CASSPGTSGTYEQYF. In nucleotides, the CDR3 is TGCGCCAGCAGCCCAGGGACTAGCGGGACCTACGAGCAGTACTTC.

This chain links TRBV7-9 with TRBJ2-7, with 7 bases fitting TRBD1. Germline CDR1 reads SEHNR; CDR2 reads FQNEAQ (reference sequence). The CDR3 has 12 amino acids. V was clipped by 5 bases and J by 7 bases; unmatched bases: 5. This CDR3 is CASSANRGEQYF. CDR3 coding DNA: TGTGCCAGCAGCGCCAACAGGGGAGAGCAGTACTTC. The full variable domain, completed using reference TRBV7-9 and TRBJ2-7, is DTGVSQNPRHKITKRGQNVTFRCDPISEHNRLYWYRQTLGQGPEFLTYFQNEAQLEKSRLLSDRFSAERPKGSFSTLEIQRTEQGDSAMYLCASSANRGEQYFGPGTRLTVT.

V gene TRBV18 combines with J gene TRBJ1-1; no clear D. The CDR3 totals 14 residues. Germline V gene data show CDR1 as KGHSH and CDR2 as LQKENI. Trimming took off 0 bases at V and 1 base at J, with 6 bases between the two ends. CDR3 coding DNA: TGTGCCAGCTCACCACCAACAGAGAACACTGAAGCTTTCTTT. Its translation: CASSPPTENTEAFF.

This chain joins TRBV9 and TRBJ2-3; D gene ambiguous. The CDR3 runs to 15 residues. Trimming shortened V by 2 bases and J by 2 bases, and 12 bases separated the two germline ends. CDR1 is SGDLS, CDR2 YYNGEE, per germline. The CDR3 region has the DNA TGTGCCAGCAGCGTGCTAGTTGGGCACACAGATACGCAGTATTTT. Protein sequence: CASSVLVGHTDTQYF.

The rearrangement uses TRBV10-3 and TRBJ2-7; D may be TRBD2 (7 bases). Germline CDR1 reads ENHRY; CDR2 reads SYGVKD. V lost 0 bases and J lost 4, with 10 bases in between. The CDR3 extends over 14 amino acids. CDR3 protein: CAISESEGGYEQYF. In DNA, the CDR3 is TGTGCCATCAGTGAGTCAGAGGGGGGGTACGAGCAGTACTTC.

The sample holds a few counts of this clonotype. The chain has TRBV27 and TRBJ2-7; the D call may be TRBD1 or TRBD2 (5 bases each). CDR3 length: 15 residues. The V gene lost 0 bases and the J gene lost 4 bases, with 13 bases spanning the gap. CDR1 MNHEY and CDR2 SMNVEV come from the germline V gene (reference sequence). Written as DNA, the CDR3 is TGTGCCAGCAGTTTATCTCCGAGGGGCCCGTACGAGCAGTACTTC. Translated: CASSLSPRGPYEQYF.

In this sample, this clonotype turned up a few times. The chain combines TRBV25-1 with TRBJ1-3, with D hard to call. Trimming took 4 bases from V and 1 from J, leaving 11 bases between them. CDR1 MGHDK and CDR2 SYGVNS come from the germline V gene. This CDR3 spans 15 amino acids. CDR3 sequence (DNA): TGTGCCAGCAGTGTATATGGAGGGTCTGGAAACACCATATATTTT. Its translation: CASSVYGGSGNTIYF.

This clonotype occurred a few times. The chain combines TRBV29-1 with TRBJ2-7, with D maybe TRBD1 (6 bases). Germline CDR1 SQVTM, CDR2 ANQGSEA. This CDR3 is built from 13 residues. V lost 6 bases and J lost 3, with 15 bases in between. As DNA, the CDR3 is TGCAGCGTCCTCCGGGACACCAACTACGAGCAGTACTTC. Translated, it gives CSVLRDTNYEQYF.

This clonotype was found many times. The chain joins TRBV2 to TRBJ2-1; D call uncertain. Germline CDR1 and CDR2: SNHLY and FYNNEI. CDR3 length: 15 amino acids. V lost 2 bases and J lost 2, with 10 bases in between. CDR3 sequence reads: CASSESLTAYNEQFF. The CDR3 nucleotides are TGTGCCAGCAGTGAATCACTTACCGCCTACAATGAGCAGTTCTTC.

The sample holds a few counts of this clonotype. The chain has TRBV28 and TRBJ2-7; D might be TRBD1 or TRBD2, each matching 5 bases. Trimming shortened V by 6 bases and J by 2 bases, and 17 bases separated the two germline ends. This CDR3 spans 15 amino acids. CDR1 and CDR2 (germline): MDHEN, SYDVKM. As DNA, the CDR3 is TGTGCCAGCAGCGGGGCCCATACGCGCCCCTACGAGCAGTACTTC. It translates to CASSGAHTRPYEQYF. The full variable domain, completed using reference TRBV28 and TRBJ2-7, is DVKVTQSSRYLVKRTGEKVFLECVQDMDHENMFWYRQDPGLGLRLIYFSYDVKMKEKGDIPEGYSVSREKKERFSLILESASTNQTSMYLCASSGAHTRPYEQYFGPGTRLTVT.

Comment on this clonotype: At one end the junction does not follow the germline gene, possibly because of a read error. The chain has TRBV19 and TRBJ1-1; D is possibly TRBD1 (6 bases). CDR3 length equals 14 residues. Germline lookup yields CDR1 LNHDA and CDR2 SQIVND (reference sequence). The DNA of the CDR3 is TGTGCCAGTAGTATACTCCAGGGGAACACTGGAGCTTTCTTT. This sequence encodes CASSILQGNTGAFF.